One TCR beta chain is described in this entry. This entry is derived from a study of technical replicates of blood from a handful of donors. Per the germline V gene, CDR1 is SGDLS and CDR2 is YYNGEE. The trim removed 3 bases at V and 11 bases at J, leaving 8 bases unmatched. The CDR3 has 13 amino acids. Assay: immunoSEQ multiplex PCR; the TCRdb copy retains only in-frame clones and omits some. Counted here are approximately 100,000 clones, just over 95% occurring once; the ten biggest clones make up 0.21%. Sequences were obtained from T cells isolated from PBMCs. The chain has TRBV9 and TRBJ1-1; 9 nucleotides align to TRBD1. This clonotype was sampled from a human donor in good health. CDR3 in DNA: TGTGCCAGCAGCGGTCCCATTGGACAGGGGGCTTTCTTT. Its protein is CASSGPIGQGAFF.